This T cell receptor beta chain derives from a study of blood T cell repertoires in COVID-19. At the level of the study: There were acute and convalescent COVID-19 samples, and they came from the United States, Italy and Spain. T cells, B-cell-depleted T cells, or PBMCs provided the cDNA or gDNA that served as material.

In the original workflow: Estimation of nucleated cell counts relied on the amplification of reference gene primers. The protocol was immunoSEQ multiplex PCR, while the TCRdb copy is restricted to in-frame clones and leaves out a portion. V and J calls and clone size are those listed in that table; D and trimming were worked out from the DNA. Counted here are some 190,000 clones, around 83% occurring once; the ten biggest clones make up 4.9%. This CDR3 region has 14 residues. The V gene end was trimmed by 8 bases and the J gene end by 2 bases; junction bases not matched to a gene: 7. Germline V gives CDR1 MNHEY, CDR2 SVGAGI.

Sequenced material: peripheral blood. The origin of this receptor is a woman of 80 years or more with acute or convalescent COVID-19. The chain links TRBV6-5 to TRBJ2-3; 7 bases map to TRBD2. The CDR3 region is CASGRADDTDTQYF. CDR3 bases: TGTGCCAGCGGGAGGGCCGATGACACAGATACGCAGTATTTT.